This entry lists 29 T cell receptor beta chains sequenced from one sample in a study of CD8 T cells in ankylosing spondylitis. TCRdb fed the 5' RACE reads into MiXCR, producing one record per CDR3 protein. Among hundreds of thousands of distinct CDR3 sequences listed, about 9.1% were seen once. Sequenced sample: blood, either unsorted or a sorted T cell fraction (not recorded which). The receptors originated from a male donor with ankylosing spondylitis or in good health (not recorded which).

This clonotype occurred many times. This chain connects TRBV6-2 or TRBV6-3 to TRBJ2-1; 9 bases match TRBD2. V shed 8 bases and J 8 bases; nucleotides not matched to a gene: 13. Germline V gene sequence: CDR1 MNHEY, CDR2 SVGEGT. CDR3 length equals 15 residues. CDR3 nucleotides: TGTGCCAGCTCTGCTCCCGGACTAGCGACGCATGAGCAGTTCTTC. Encoded protein: CASSAPGLATHEQFF.

This clonotype occurred many times. V is TRBV20-1 and J is TRBJ2-2, with 10 positions matching TRBD2. The CDR3 consists of 14 residues. With 6 bases clipped from V and 10 bases from J, the junction kept 11 bases outside the gene matches. The germline V gene encodes CDR1 DFQATT and CDR2 SNEGSKA (reference sequence). CDR3 DNA: TGCAGTGCAGTTCGGACTAGCGGTCATCCGGAGCTGTTTTTT. As protein: CSAVRTSGHPELFF.

The rearrangement joins TRBV12-3 or TRBV12-4 to TRBJ2-7; 10 bases align to TRBD1. This CDR3 is built from 16 residues. The V and J ends lost 0 bases and 4 bases, in that order; junction bases with no gene match: 6. CDR3 in amino acids: CASSLAGPGQGYEQYF. CDR3 in DNA: TGTGCCAGCAGTTTAGCGGGACCGGGACAGGGGTACGAGCAGTACTTC.

Details on this clonotype: This may be a read error, as it is one base from a much larger clone. The rearrangement uses TRBV7-9 and TRBJ2-5; 8 nucleotides agree with TRBD2. The germline CDR1 and CDR2 sequences are SEHNR and FQNEAQ (reference sequence). This CDR3 has 16 residues. Losses at the gene ends were 8 bases for V and 1 base for J; bases not matched to a gene: 12. The CDR3 DNA follows: TGTGCCAGCCCCTCCTACCCGGGACTAGGCCAAGAGACCCAGTACTTC. This translates into CASPSYPGLGQETQYF.

The CDR3: CASSETLQGGPYGYTF. CDR3 DNA: TGTGCCAGCAGTGAAACCCTCCAAGGGGGTCCGTATGGCTACACCTTC. The chain is built from TRBV25-1 and TRBJ1-2, with TRBD1 as a possible D gene (6 bases). CDR3 length equals 16 residues. Germline lookup yields CDR1 MGHDK and CDR2 SYGVNS. Trimming shortened V by 2 bases and J by 5 bases, and 18 bases separated the two germline ends.

This clonotype has a count of ten or more. The chain joins TRBV20-1 to TRBJ2-3; 7 bases match TRBD2. The ends lost 4 bases at V and 15 bases at J; junction bases unmatched: 10. The CDR3 is made up of 11 amino acids. Germline V gene sequence: CDR1 DFQATT, CDR2 SNEGSKA (reference sequence). DNA of the CDR3: TGCAGTGCTATTAGCGGGCCTCACTACTATTTT. It yields the protein CSAISGPHYYF.

About this clonotype itself: A much larger clone is a single base away; this may be a read error. In DNA, the CDR3 is TGTGCCAGCGGCCCTAGCGGGGGCTCCTACAATGAGCAGTTCTTC. This translates into CASGPSGGSYNEQFF. The chain couples TRBV27 to TRBJ2-1; 10 bases line up with TRBD2. Germline-derived CDR1 and CDR2 are MNHEY and SMNVEV (reference sequence). V dropped 8 bases and J dropped 0; count of bases not matched to a gene: 4. The CDR3 contains 15 residues.

This clonotype was counted many times. V and J are TRBV7-3 and TRBJ1-6; possibly TRBD1 for D (6 bases). V lost 5 bases to trimming and J lost 8 bases, with 10 bases between them. This CDR3 has 13 residues. Germline V lookup: CDR1 SGHTA, CDR2 FQGTGA. The CDR3 region has the DNA TGTGCCAGCAGCATCTACAGGGATTCACCCCTCCACTTT. Protein sequence: CASSIYRDSPLHF.

The chain is built from TRBV12-3 or TRBV12-4 and TRBJ2-3; 7 bases match TRBD2. The CDR3 has 13 residues. With V trimmed by 5 bases and J by 5 bases, 4 bases remained unmatched. The CDR3 DNA reads as TGTGCCAGCAGTAGCTCGGGAGGAGATACGCAGTATTTT. This translates into CASSSSGGDTQYF.

In its sample, this clonotype was seen a few times. The chain is built from TRBV6-5 and TRBJ2-1, with a weak D call TRBD2 (6 bases). This CDR3 spans 16 amino acids. V lost 3 bases and J lost 0, with 12 bases in between. Germline V gene data show CDR1 as MNHEY and CDR2 as SVGAGI. The CDR3 reads CASSYLADSSYNEQFF. CDR3 DNA sequence: TGTGCCAGCAGTTATTTAGCGGATAGCTCCTACAATGAGCAGTTCTTC.

This clonotype was picked up many times. The gene calls are TRBV20-1 and TRBJ1-2, with 9 bases identical to TRBD1. The CDR3 has 14 amino acids. Germline trimming cut 6 bases from V and 7 bases from J; bases unmatched to any gene: 12. Germline-derived CDR1 and CDR2 are DFQATT and SNEGSKA (reference sequence). This chain's CDR3 is CSAIQGAGESGYTF. For the CDR3, the DNA is TGCAGTGCCATACAGGGGGCGGGAGAGAGTGGCTACACCTTC.

This clonotype was seen many times. The rearrangement uses TRBV29-1 and TRBJ1-1, with TRBD1 matching over 10 bases. Germline CDR1 is SQVTM and CDR2 is ANQGSEA. The V and J ends lost 4 bases and 5 bases, in that order; junction bases with no gene match: 4. This CDR3 region has 13 residues. The CDR3, as DNA: TGCAGCGTTGCGGACAGGGGGGGAACTGAAGCTTTCTTT. Its protein is CSVADRGGTEAFF.

This clonotype has more than one count but fewer than ten. In nucleotides, the CDR3 is TGTGCCAGCAGCCAAGGGACTAGCGGATTCGTACCCTACGAGCAGTACTTC. Protein sequence: CASSQGTSGFVPYEQYF. V usage is TRBV4-2 and J usage is TRBJ2-7, with 10 bases matching TRBD2. V shed 1 base and J 2 bases; nucleotides not matched to a gene: 8. Germline V gives CDR1 LGHNA, CDR2 YNFKEQ. This CDR3 is built from 17 residues.

This clonotype was observed many times. The chain combines TRBV6-5 with TRBJ1-1; weak D call: TRBD1 (5 bases). V shed 6 bases and J shed 10 bases, with 12 bases lying between them. Germline CDR1 MNHEY, CDR2 SVGAGI. The CDR3 length is 11 residues. The CDR3 sequence: CASSLGQRAFF. The CDR3 DNA follows: TGTGCCAGCAGCCTTGGACAAAGAGCTTTCTTT.

In this sample, this clonotype turned up many times. The chain combines TRBV5-6 with TRBJ2-3, with D unclear. CDR1 is SGHDT, CDR2 YYEEEE, per germline. V lost 1 base and J lost 3, with 9 bases in between. The CDR3 runs 14 residues. DNA for the CDR3: TGTGCCAGCAGCTTGAGGGTGCAGACAGATACGCAGTATTTT. Its protein is CASSLRVQTDTQYF.

This clonotype was picked up a small number of times. This chain connects TRBV27 to TRBJ1-4; 12 bases agree with TRBD1. J gave up 7 bases and V 3 bases, and 12 bases lay outside the gene matches. There are 18 residues in the CDR3. Germline CDR1 is MNHEY and CDR2 is SMNVEV (reference sequence). The CDR3 spells CASSFRVPGQGAAEKLFF. The CDR3 DNA reads as TGTGCCAGCAGTTTTCGAGTCCCGGGACAGGGGGCGGCTGAAAAACTGTTTTTT. Together with reference TRBV27 and TRBJ1-4, the CDR3 gives the full variable domain: EAQVTQNPRYLITVTGKKLTVTCSQNMNHEYMSWYRQDPGLGLRQIYYSMNVEVTDKGDVPEGYKVSRKEKRNFPLILESPSPNQTSLYFCASSFRVPGQGAAEKLFFGSGTQLSVL.

This clonotype has just a few counts. V and J are TRBV7-9 and TRBJ2-3, with D unclear. This CDR3 is built from 14 residues. The V end lost 1 base, the J end lost 5 bases, and 10 bases lay between the germline ends. CDR1 SEHNR and CDR2 FQNEAQ come from the germline V gene (reference sequence). The CDR3 sequence: CASSLVDAQDTQYF. CDR3 nucleotides: TGTGCCAGCAGCTTAGTGGACGCCCAAGATACGCAGTATTTT.

At least ten counts were recorded for this clonotype. The chain couples TRBV20-1 to TRBJ2-1; no firm D call. The CDR3 consists of 14 residues. Germline values: CDR1 DFQATT, CDR2 SNEGSKA (reference sequence). V was pared by 0 bases and J by 0 bases, with 6 bases between. DNA for the CDR3: TGCAGTGCTAGAGATACCCACTCCTACAATGAGCAGTTCTTC. Amino acid sequence: CSARDTHSYNEQFF.

There are a few counts of this clonotype. The gene calls are TRBV10-3 and TRBJ1-4; TRBD1 might be the D (5 bases). This CDR3 contains 15 residues. Trimming left V 0 bases short and J 5 bases short, with 10 bases between. From germline, CDR1 is ENHRY and CDR2 SYGVKD. The CDR3 loop is CAISESAQGNEKLFF. The CDR3 DNA sequence: TGTGCCATCAGTGAGTCGGCCCAGGGCAATGAAAAACTGTTTTTT.

This clonotype showed up many times. The rearrangement joins TRBV3-1 to TRBJ2-1; D not resolved. The CDR3 is 16 residues long. With 1 base removed from V and 2 bases from J, the gap between germline ends came to 12 bases. Per the germline V gene, CDR1 is LGHDT and CDR2 is YNNKEL (reference sequence). The CDR3 sequence: CASSQGARMAYNEQFF. DNA for the CDR3: TGTGCCAGCAGCCAAGGTGCCAGAATGGCCTACAATGAGCAGTTCTTC.

This clonotype was seen repeatedly, ten times or more. V gene TRBV6-6 combines with J gene TRBJ1-5; D ambiguous. The germline V and J ends were trimmed by 5 bases and 7 bases, with 3 bases remaining between them. CDR1 MNHNY and CDR2 SVGAGI come from the germline V gene (reference sequence). The CDR3 runs to 10 residues. The CDR3 bases are TGTGCCAGCAGTCCCCAGCCCCAGCATTTT. Its translation: CASSPQPQHF.

At least ten counts were recorded for this clonotype. The J gene is TRBJ2-4, the V gene TRBV20-1; 12 bases align to TRBD2. With V trimmed by 5 bases and J by 6 bases, 8 bases remained unmatched. The V gene's germline CDR1 is DFQATT and CDR2 SNEGSKA (reference sequence). The CDR3 runs 15 residues. The CDR3 DNA follows: TGCAGTGCTGGATCTAGCGGGGGGGCTGGAAACATTCAGTACTTC. Protein: CSAGSSGGAGNIQYF.

This clonotype showed up many times. The chain uses TRBV24-1 and TRBJ2-1; D gene unclear. Germline CDR1 is KGHDR and CDR2 is SFDVKD. V lost 0 bases, J lost 5 bases, and 4 bases lay in between. CDR3 length: 13 amino acids. The CDR3 region is CATSDLWDNEQFF. The CDR3 DNA reads as TGTGCCACCAGTGATTTGTGGGACAATGAGCAGTTCTTC.

This clonotype has at least ten counts. The chain employs TRBV5-1 and TRBJ2-5; 7 nucleotides match TRBD1. CDR1 is SGHRS and CDR2 is YFSETQ in the germline V gene. The CDR3 is 16 amino acids. V lost 2 bases to trimming and J lost 2 bases; unmatched junction nucleotides: 9. The DNA of the CDR3 is TGCGCCAGCAGCTTTACGCCCGGGACAGCTCAAGAGACCCAGTACTTC. Encoded protein: CASSFTPGTAQETQYF.

This clonotype has at least ten counts. The rearrangement links TRBV19 to TRBJ1-5; 8 bases agree with TRBD1. There are 13 residues in the CDR3. CDR1 LNHDA and CDR2 SQIVND come from the germline V gene (reference sequence). Trimming cost V 8 bases and J 2 bases; bases outside gene matches: 2. The CDR3 sequence is CASDRGGNQPQHF. The CDR3 nucleotides read TGTGCCAGTGACAGGGGTGGCAATCAGCCCCAGCATTTT.

This clonotype was observed a handful of times. V usage is TRBV7-2 and J usage is TRBJ2-3, with D perhaps TRBD1 (6 bases). Germline lookup yields CDR1 SGHTA and CDR2 FQGNSA. The CDR3 extends over 15 amino acids. The germline V and J ends were trimmed by 6 bases and 2 bases, with 15 bases remaining between them. The CDR3 is CASSPGTYHTDTQYF. The CDR3 region has the DNA TGTGCCAGCAGTCCCGGGACATACCACACAGATACGCAGTATTTT.

This clonotype was observed many times. This chain connects TRBV5-1 to TRBJ1-1, with D tentatively TRBD1 (5 bases). Germline CDR1 and CDR2: SGHRS and YFSETQ. The CDR3 length is 13 residues. The V end lost 4 bases, the J end lost 6 bases, and 13 bases lay between the germline ends. CDR3: CASSVRGPAEAFF. Written as DNA, the CDR3 is TGCGCCAGCAGCGTCCGGGGCCCGGCTGAAGCTTTCTTT.

This clonotype was recorded many times. The V call is TRBV12-3 or TRBV12-4, the J call TRBJ2-5; 9 nucleotides match TRBD2. The CDR3 contains 18 residues. V gave up 4 bases and J gave up 0 bases; unmatched junction bases: 12. The CDR3 protein is CASSSPAGAGGYQETQYF. CDR3 bases: TGTGCCAGCAGTTCTCCTGCTGGGGCGGGAGGGTACCAAGAGACCCAGTACTTC.

This clonotype has more than one count but fewer than ten. The chain links TRBV7-4 to TRBJ1-5, with TRBD1 matching 11 bases. The CDR3 extends over 14 amino acids. Trimming removed 5 bases from V and 7 bases from J; junction bases left unmatched: 4. Germline V gives CDR1 SGHVT, CDR2 SQSDAQ. CDR3 nucleotides: TGTGCCAGCAGCGCTAGGACAGGGGGCCAGCCCCAGCATTTT. Translating gives CASSARTGGQPQHF.